The 32 T cell receptor beta chains presented below share a single source sample, sequenced in a study of cytomegalovirus exposure and HLA in healthy donors. Amplification used 60 Vbeta primers and 13 Jbeta primers. Libraries were prepared by immunoSEQ multiplex PCR; TCRdb keeps only in-frame clonotypes and omits some of them. The sample shows about 120,000 clones, 80% of them seen only once. The sample taken for sequencing was PBMCs. The receptors were sampled from a woman aged 55-69 years in good health and CMV-seropositive.

The V and J genes are TRBV5-1 and TRBJ2-7, with 11 positions matching TRBD2. The CDR3 covers 15 residues. V shed 1 base and J 0 bases; nucleotides not matched to a gene: 0. Germline CDR1 and CDR2: SGHRS and YFSETQ. The CDR3 reads CASSLTSGSSYEQYF. CDR3 DNA sequence: TGCGCCAGCAGCTTGACTAGCGGGAGCTCCTACGAGCAGTACTTC.

CDR3: CASSYLRDRGGLNYGYTF. The DNA of the CDR3 is TGCGCCAGCAGCTACCTTCGGGACAGGGGAGGGCTTAACTATGGCTACACCTTC. The chain combines TRBV5-1 with TRBJ1-2; 10 bases match TRBD1. With V trimmed by 3 bases and J by 1 base, 12 bases remained unmatched. Germline CDR1 SGHRS, CDR2 YFSETQ. This CDR3 region has 18 residues.

The chain has TRBV6-1 and TRBJ1-3; TRBD1 aligns across 7 bases. J was trimmed by 4 bases and V by 2 bases; bases with no gene match: 5. Germline V gives CDR1 MNHNS, CDR2 SASEGT. There are 15 residues in the CDR3. The CDR3 is CASSERGQPGNTIYF. DNA for the CDR3: TGTGCCAGCAGTGAAAGGGGACAGCCAGGAAACACCATATATTTT.

A note on this clone: A read error may produce the germline difference seen at one junction end. The chain carries TRBV7-7 and TRBJ2-1, with a tentative D call TRBD2 (5 bases). Germline loops: CDR1 SSHAT, CDR2 FNYEAQ (reference sequence). This CDR3 region has 13 residues. CDR3 bases: TGTGCTAGCAGCTTAACGGGGAGTAATGAGCAGTTCTTC. Translated: CASSLTGSNEQFF.

The chain combines TRBV9 with TRBJ2-3; TRBD2 matches 11 bases. V shed 0 bases and J 5 bases; nucleotides not matched to a gene: 8. Germline CDR1 SGDLS, CDR2 YYNGEE. The CDR3 loop spans 17 amino acids. The CDR3 DNA reads TGTGCCAGCAGCGTAGGTTTAGCGGGAGGGCTAGGAGATACGCAGTATTTT. Its protein product is CASSVGLAGGLGDTQYF.

The V call is TRBV2, the J call TRBJ2-3, with a possible D match to TRBD1 (6 bases). The CDR3 is 20 amino acids. V shed 5 bases and J shed 0 bases, with 27 bases lying between them. From germline, CDR1 is SNHLY and CDR2 FYNNEI. The CDR3 here is CASSHMTGSLGPGSTDTQYF. DNA for the CDR3: TGTGCCAGCAGTCATATGACAGGTTCCCTTGGGCCCGGTAGCACAGATACGCAGTATTTT.

This chain links TRBV18 with TRBJ1-4, with 7 bases fitting TRBD1. The CDR3 consists of 16 residues. The ends lost 6 bases at V and 0 bases at J; junction bases unmatched: 7. In germline, CDR1 is KGHSH, CDR2 LQKENI. The CDR3 spells CASSRDRQTTNEKLFF. Written as DNA, the CDR3 is TGTGCCAGCTCCCGGGACAGACAAACAACTAATGAAAAACTGTTTTTT.

The chain carries TRBV5-1 and TRBJ2-7, with D tentatively TRBD2 (7 bases). V lost 2 bases and J lost 3, with 18 bases in between. The CDR3 is made up of 16 amino acids. The germline V gene encodes CDR1 SGHRS and CDR2 YFSETQ. The CDR3 sequence is CASSLAAGAPNYEQYF. CDR3 nucleotide sequence: TGCGCCAGCAGCTTAGCGGCGGGGGCCCCGAACTACGAGCAGTACTTC.

Only a few counts were recorded for this clone. The CDR3 bases are TGTGCCAGCAGTGCCCCGACAGTTGAAGCTTTCTTT. Translation gives CASSAPTVEAFF. The V gene is TRBV6-1, the J gene TRBJ1-1; weak D call: TRBD1 (5 bases). V was trimmed by 4 bases and J by 7 bases, leaving 10 bases between them. Germline V gene data show CDR1 as MNHNS and CDR2 as SASEGT. This CDR3 is built from 12 residues.

This clone has a handful of counts. The V call is TRBV6-1, the J call TRBJ2-3; 7 bases agree with TRBD2. The length of the CDR3 is 13 residues. V dropped 7 bases and J dropped 10; count of bases not matched to a gene: 11. CDR1 is MNHNS, CDR2 SASEGT, per germline. The CDR3 loop is CASTYESGTSQYF. CDR3 coding DNA: TGTGCCAGCACATATGAGAGCGGGACCTCGCAGTATTTT.

The rearrangement joins TRBV11-1 to TRBJ2-7; 11 bases align to TRBD2. The germline V gene encodes CDR1 SGHAT and CDR2 FQDESV (reference sequence). The V segment lost 5 bases and the J segment 5 bases; nucleotides outside the gene matches: 8. The CDR3 sequence is 15 residues long. CDR3 coding DNA: TGTGCCAGCAGCCCGGGACTAGCGGAGACAAACGAGCAGTACTTC. Protein product: CASSPGLAETNEQYF.

This chain joins TRBV27 and TRBJ2-7; 8 nucleotides line up with TRBD2. CDR1 and CDR2 (germline): MNHEY, SMNVEV (reference sequence). V shed 6 bases, J shed 3 bases, and the junction held 10 bases outside the gene matches. This CDR3 spans 15 amino acids. The CDR3 nucleotides are TGTGCCAGCAGCTCCGCGTCGGGAGGGATCTACGAGCAGTACTTC. Its translation is CASSSASGGIYEQYF.

The chain is built from TRBV6-5 and TRBJ1-2; 7 bases match TRBD1. This CDR3 contains 13 residues. Per the germline V gene, CDR1 is MNHEY and CDR2 is SVGAGI. The trim removed 6 bases at V and 4 bases at J, leaving 5 bases unmatched. The CDR3 loop reads CASRGGQAYGYTF. The CDR3 DNA is TGTGCCAGCAGAGGAGGACAGGCCTATGGCTACACCTTC.

This chain links TRBV2 with TRBJ2-3, with D uncertain. The V end lost 6 bases, the J end lost 5 bases, and 6 bases lay between the germline ends. This CDR3 comprises 11 residues. Germline V gene data show CDR1 as SNHLY and CDR2 as FYNNEI. The CDR3, as DNA: TGTGCCAGCAGGACACTAGATACGCAGTATTTT. It translates to CASRTLDTQYF.

The J gene is TRBJ2-1, the V gene TRBV28; TRBD1 aligns across 9 bases. The ends lost 7 bases at V and 2 bases at J; junction bases unmatched: 9. This CDR3 has 16 residues. Looked up from germline, CDR1 is MDHEN and CDR2 is SYDVKM. CDR3 residues: CASIRAGQGAYNEQFF. CDR3 coding DNA: TGTGCCAGCATAAGAGCGGGACAGGGAGCCTACAATGAGCAGTTCTTC.

The gene calls are TRBV27 and TRBJ2-7; a weak D match, TRBD1 (5 bases). There are 13 residues in the CDR3. Germline assignment: CDR1 MNHEY and CDR2 SMNVEV (reference sequence). V lost 7 bases and J 7 bases, leaving 17 bases between the germline ends. The CDR3 nucleotides are TGTGCCAGCAACAGGCGCCCCGGAGTAGAGCAGTACTTC. Its translation: CASNRRPGVEQYF.

In this sample, this clone turned up once. This chain joins TRBV7-9 and TRBJ2-1, with 8 bases fitting TRBD2. The ends lost 5 bases at V and 6 bases at J; junction bases unmatched: 12. This CDR3 is 16 amino acids long. Per the germline V gene, CDR1 is SEHNR and CDR2 is FQNEAQ (reference sequence). CDR3 in amino acids: CASSPPAGRALNEQFF. The CDR3 coding sequence is TGTGCCAGCAGCCCTCCGGCCGGGAGGGCCCTCAATGAGCAGTTCTTC.

CDR3 nucleotide sequence: TGTGCCAGCAGCCCCGCTGGGGCCCTGAATGGCTACACCTTC. Amino acids: CASSPAGALNGYTF. The gene calls are TRBV7-9 and TRBJ1-2, with D perhaps TRBD1 (5 bases). V dropped 5 bases and J dropped 6 bases, with 16 bases sitting between them. From germline, CDR1 is SEHNR and CDR2 FQNEAQ (reference sequence). The CDR3 is made up of 14 amino acids.

The chain joins TRBV2 to TRBJ2-3; TRBD1 matches 9 bases. The CDR3 extends over 14 amino acids. Germline V gene lookup returns CDR1 SNHLY and CDR2 FYNNEI. The junction had 3 bases not matched to a gene; V was cut back by 6 bases and J by 2 bases. This chain's CDR3 is CASRDRGPTDTQYF. CDR3 sequence (DNA): TGTGCCAGCAGGGACAGGGGACCCACAGATACGCAGTATTTT.

This chain connects TRBV4-1 to TRBJ2-7; 8 bases map to TRBD2. The junction had 10 bases not matched to a gene; V was cut back by 4 bases and J by 2 bases. The CDR3 extends over 16 amino acids. Per the germline V gene, CDR1 is MGHRA and CDR2 is YSYEKL. CDR3 DNA sequence: TGCGCCAGCAGCCGGTCAGTAGCGGGGTTCCCCTACGAGCAGTACTTC. It encodes CASSRSVAGFPYEQYF.

CDR3 coding DNA: TGTGCCAGCAGCCCGTGGACTAGCGGGAGGGAAGGGGATACGCAGTATTTT. As protein: CASSPWTSGREGDTQYF. The V gene is TRBV11-2, the J gene TRBJ2-3, with 15 bases identical to TRBD2. The CDR3 sequence is 17 residues long. The V and J ends lost 5 bases and 6 bases, in that order; junction bases with no gene match: 9. Germline V lookup: CDR1 SGHAT, CDR2 FQNNGV.

This clone appeared a few times. The rearrangement links TRBV4-1 to TRBJ1-4, with TRBD1 matching over 7 bases. After removal of 3 bases from V and 5 bases from J, the junction contained 3 bases not matched to a gene. The CDR3 covers 14 residues. Germline assignment: CDR1 MGHRA and CDR2 YSYEKL. CDR3 DNA: TGCGCCAGCAGCCATATGACAGGGAATGAAAAACTGTTTTTT. Translated: CASSHMTGNEKLFF.

This clone was counted a few times. The chain employs TRBV7-9 and TRBJ2-1; maybe TRBD2 (5 bases). Germline lookup yields CDR1 SEHNR and CDR2 FQNEAQ (reference sequence). This CDR3 contains 15 residues. Trimming left V 5 bases short and J 7 bases short, with 18 bases between. The chain's CDR3 is CASSNPTTYRNEQFF. CDR3 DNA: TGTGCCAGCAGCAATCCGACTACCTATCGGAATGAGCAGTTCTTC.

The chain has TRBV6-5 and TRBJ1-5; TRBD1 might be the D (5 bases). CDR1 is MNHEY and CDR2 is SVGAGI in the germline V gene. Trimming shortened V by 10 bases and J by 7 bases, and 14 bases separated the two germline ends. The CDR3 loop spans 12 amino acids. This CDR3 is CATNRIGQPQHF. The CDR3 DNA reads TGTGCCACGAACAGGATCGGACAGCCCCAGCATTTT.

This clone showed up just a few times. V gene TRBV5-1 combines with J gene TRBJ2-6; tentative D call: TRBD1 (6 bases). This CDR3 comprises 16 residues. V lost 6 bases and J lost 8, with 21 bases in between. Germline V lookup: CDR1 SGHRS, CDR2 YFSETQ. This CDR3 reads CASTDGQIYPSNVLTF. The DNA for the CDR3 is TGCGCCAGCACTGACGGACAGATTTATCCCTCCAACGTCCTGACTTTC.

V gene TRBV5-1 combines with J gene TRBJ1-1; 7 bases are a match to TRBD1. The germline V gene has CDR1 SGHRS and CDR2 YFSETQ. The V and J ends lost 4 bases and 1 base, in that order; junction bases with no gene match: 4. The CDR3 totals 14 residues. The CDR3 loop reads CASSLGQSNTEAFF. The CDR3 DNA is TGCGCCAGCAGCCTGGGACAGTCGAACACTGAAGCTTTCTTT.

V is TRBV19 and J is TRBJ2-2, with TRBD1 matching over 7 bases. This CDR3 comprises 15 residues. V trimming: 6 bases; J trimming: 5 bases; junction bases outside the gene matches: 9. Germline CDR1 reads LNHDA; CDR2 reads SQIVND (reference sequence). CDR3 DNA sequence: TGTGCCAGTAGGGGCACAGGGGTGAATACCGGGGAGCTGTTTTTT. It codes for CASRGTGVNTGELFF.

This chain connects TRBV9 to TRBJ2-1, with 7 bases fitting TRBD2. After removal of 2 bases from V and 9 bases from J, the junction contained 11 bases not matched to a gene. The CDR3 sequence is 15 residues long. Germline V gene sequence: CDR1 SGDLS, CDR2 YYNGEE. CDR3 amino acids: CASSVPPTSEGEQFF. In DNA, the CDR3 is TGTGCCAGCAGCGTCCCCCCCACTAGCGAAGGTGAGCAGTTCTTC.

This clone was seen once. The chain has TRBV2 and TRBJ2-7, with 7 bases fitting TRBD1. V shed 3 bases, J shed 0 bases, and the junction held 20 bases outside the gene matches. Germline V CDR1 and CDR2: SNHLY, FYNNEI. CDR3 length equals 20 residues. In nucleotides, the CDR3 is TGTGCCAGCAGTGACCCCCAAGGTATATCACAGGGGATCCCCTCCTACGAGCAGTACTTC. Translation: CASSDPQGISQGIPSYEQYF. Based on the CDR3 plus reference TRBV2 and TRBJ2-7, the full variable domain is EPEVTQTPSHQVTQMGQEVILRCVPISNHLYFYWYRQILGQKVEFLVSFYNNEISEKSEIFDDQFSVERPDGSNFTLKIRSTKLEDSAMYFCASSDPQGISQGIPSYEQYFGPGTRLTVT.

This clone was seen once. DNA of the CDR3: TGTGCCAGCAGCGTTAGCGGGAGGGCCTACGAGCAGTACTTC. Protein: CASSVSGRAYEQYF. The chain has TRBV9 and TRBJ2-7, with 11 bases matching TRBD2. V dropped 2 bases and J dropped 2; count of bases not matched to a gene: 0. Germline CDR1 reads SGDLS; CDR2 reads YYNGEE. The CDR3 runs to 14 residues. The whole variable domain, filled in from reference TRBV9 and TRBJ2-7, reads DSGVTQTPKHLITATGQRVTLRCSPRSGDLSVYWYQQSLDQGLQFLIQYYNGEERAKGNILERFSAQQFPDLHSELNLSSLELGDSALYFCASSVSGRAYEQYFGPGTRLTVT.

The rearrangement joins TRBV27 to TRBJ2-7, with TRBD1 identical over 11 bases. J was trimmed by 0 bases and V by 4 bases; bases with no gene match: 5. This CDR3 contains 16 residues. From germline, CDR1 is MNHEY and CDR2 SMNVEV (reference sequence). The CDR3 bases are TGTGCCAGCAGTTCCTCCGGGACAGGGGGCTCCTACGAGCAGTACTTC. This codes for CASSSSGTGGSYEQYF.

This chain joins TRBV18 and TRBJ1-1; unclear D gene. From germline, CDR1 is KGHSH and CDR2 LQKENI. V was shortened by 3 bases and J by 7 bases, with 15 bases between the two germline ends. The CDR3 extends over 14 amino acids. CDR3 sequence reads: CASSPSSDADEAFF. Here the CDR3 DNA reads TGTGCCAGCTCACCCAGTTCGGATGCGGATGAAGCTTTCTTT.